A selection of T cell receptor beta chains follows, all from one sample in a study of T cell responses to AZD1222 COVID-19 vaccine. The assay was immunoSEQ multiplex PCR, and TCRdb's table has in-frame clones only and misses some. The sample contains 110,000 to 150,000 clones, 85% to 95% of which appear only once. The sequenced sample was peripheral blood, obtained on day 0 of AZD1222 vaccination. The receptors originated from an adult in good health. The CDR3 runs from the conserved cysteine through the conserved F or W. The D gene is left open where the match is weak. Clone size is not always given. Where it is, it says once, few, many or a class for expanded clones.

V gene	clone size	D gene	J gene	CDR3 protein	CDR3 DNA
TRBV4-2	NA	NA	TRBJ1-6	CASSQEGSGLDNSPLHF	TGTGCCAGCAGCCAAGAAGGAAGCGGCCTTGACAATTCACCCCTCCACTTT
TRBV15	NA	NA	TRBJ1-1	CATSRDYSYSQGEDTEAFF	TGTGCCACCAGCAGAGATTACTCCTACTCTCAGGGCGAGGACACTGAAGCTTTCTTT
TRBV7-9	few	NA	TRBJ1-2	CASSFPPLEGPNYGYTF	TGTGCCAGCAGCTTTCCCCCTTTGGAGGGCCCTAACTATGGCTACACCTTC
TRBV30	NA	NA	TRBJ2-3	CAWRRTDSGTQYF	TGTGCCTGGAGGCGGACCGACTCAGGTACGCAGTATTTT
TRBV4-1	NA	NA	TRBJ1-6	CASSQGGSPLHF	TGCGCCAGCAGCCAAGGCGGTTCACCCCTCCACTTT
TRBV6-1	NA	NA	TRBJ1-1	CASSEGLTEAFF	TGTGCCAGCAGTGAAGGGCTAACTGAAGCTTTCTTT
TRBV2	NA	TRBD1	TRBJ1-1	CASSDRGVNTEAFF	TGTGCCAGCAGCGACAGGGGGGTGAACACTGAAGCTTTCTTT
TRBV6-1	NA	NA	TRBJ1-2	CASSETVTPYGYTF	TGTGCCAGCAGTGAAACGGTGACACCCTATGGCTACACCTTC
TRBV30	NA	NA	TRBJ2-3	CAWSFSGAQADTQYF	TGTGCCTGGAGTTTTTCGGGGGCACAAGCAGATACGCAGTATTTT
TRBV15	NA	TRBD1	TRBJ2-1	CATSRSPGQGPHNEQFF	TGTGCCACCAGCAGGTCTCCGGGACAGGGACCACACAATGAGCAGTTCTTC
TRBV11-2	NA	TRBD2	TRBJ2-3	CASSLNLPPGGDTQYF	TGTGCCAGCAGCTTAAACCTACCCCCGGGGGGAGATACGCAGTATTTT
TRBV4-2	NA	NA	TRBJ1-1	CASSQDRSTSDTEAFF	TGTGCCAGCAGCCAAGATAGGTCCACCTCGGACACTGAAGCTTTCTTT
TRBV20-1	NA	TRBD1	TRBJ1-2	CSAAGGDGYTF	TGCAGTGCTGCAGGGGGGGATGGCTACACCTTC
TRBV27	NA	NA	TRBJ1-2	CASSLSAANYGYTF	TGTGCCAGCAGTTTATCGGCGGCAAACTATGGCTACACCTTC
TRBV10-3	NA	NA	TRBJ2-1	CAIRTSTGEYNEQFF	TGTGCCATCAGGACGAGCACGGGGGAGTACAATGAGCAGTTCTTC
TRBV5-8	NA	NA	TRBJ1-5	CASSLNQGDSNQPQHF	TGTGCCAGCAGCTTGAACCAGGGAGATAGCAATCAGCCCCAGCATTTT
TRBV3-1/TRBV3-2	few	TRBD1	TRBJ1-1	CASSPQGEGATEAFF	TGTGCCAGCAGTCCACAGGGGGAAGGGGCGACTGAAGCTTTCTTT